This TCR beta chain was recovered during a study of T cell repertoires in cytomegalovirus infection. On the study more broadly: It can be stated that public TCR beta signatures indicated CMV infection as well as a matching HLA type.

Study conclusions and caveats: CMV-specific TCR beta clonotypes restricted by HLA-C dominated the ex vivo response.

Germline CDR1 is SEHNR and CDR2 is FQNEAQ (reference sequence). This CDR3 has 15 amino acids. V was pared by 5 bases and J by 1 base, with 3 bases of the junction left unmatched. This clonotype appeared a few times. Its antigen is unknown. Each CDR3 protein is one row after TCRdb ran MiXCR on the reads. The sample carries about 180,000 distinct CDR3 sequences, about a sixth recorded once. The receptor was derived from a human donor in good health (CMV status not recorded). Some clones in this sample may be carry-over from other donors' samples. This rearrangement joins TRBV7-9 to TRBJ2-1; 9 bases are shared with TRBD1. The sample taken for sequencing was CD8+ T cells from PBMCs. The CDR3, as DNA: TGTGCCAGCAGCCGAGGACAGGGGTCCTACAATGAGCAGTTCTTC. This codes for CASSRGQGSYNEQFF.